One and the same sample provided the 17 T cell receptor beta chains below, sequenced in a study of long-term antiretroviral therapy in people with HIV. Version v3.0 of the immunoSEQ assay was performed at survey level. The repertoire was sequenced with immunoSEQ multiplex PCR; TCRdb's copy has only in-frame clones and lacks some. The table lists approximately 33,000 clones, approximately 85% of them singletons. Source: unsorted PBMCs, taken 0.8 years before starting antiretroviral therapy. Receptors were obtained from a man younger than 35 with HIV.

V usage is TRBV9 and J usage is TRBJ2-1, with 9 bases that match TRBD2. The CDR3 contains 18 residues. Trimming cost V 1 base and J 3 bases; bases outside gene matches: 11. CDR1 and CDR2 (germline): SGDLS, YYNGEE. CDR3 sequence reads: CASSVSRQKREDYNEQFF. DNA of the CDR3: TGTGCCAGCAGCGTATCCCGCCAGAAGCGGGAGGACTACAATGAGCAGTTCTTC.

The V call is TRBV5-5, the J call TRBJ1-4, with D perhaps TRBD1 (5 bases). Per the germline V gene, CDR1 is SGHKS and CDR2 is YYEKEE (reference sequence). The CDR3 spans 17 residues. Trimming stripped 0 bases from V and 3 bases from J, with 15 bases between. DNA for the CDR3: TGTGCCAGCAGCTTGGCAGTCGAAGGGGTGGCTAATGAAAAACTGTTTTTT. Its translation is CASSLAVEGVANEKLFF.

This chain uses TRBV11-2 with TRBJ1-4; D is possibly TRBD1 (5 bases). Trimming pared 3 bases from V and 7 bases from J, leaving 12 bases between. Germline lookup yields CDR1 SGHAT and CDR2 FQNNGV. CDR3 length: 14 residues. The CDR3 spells CASSFGAGTEKLFF. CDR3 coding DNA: TGTGCCAGCAGCTTCGGAGCAGGGACTGAAAAACTGTTTTTT.

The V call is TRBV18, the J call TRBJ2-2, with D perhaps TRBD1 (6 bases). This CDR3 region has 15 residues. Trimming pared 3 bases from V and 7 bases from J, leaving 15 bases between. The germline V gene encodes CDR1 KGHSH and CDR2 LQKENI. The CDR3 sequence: CASSPRTGNIGELFF. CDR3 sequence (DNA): TGTGCCAGCTCACCTCGCACAGGGAATATCGGGGAGCTGTTTTTT.

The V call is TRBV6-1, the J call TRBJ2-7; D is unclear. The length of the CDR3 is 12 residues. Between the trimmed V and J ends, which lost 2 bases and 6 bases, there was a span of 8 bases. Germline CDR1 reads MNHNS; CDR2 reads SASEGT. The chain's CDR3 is CASSELAVEQYF. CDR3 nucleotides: TGTGCCAGCAGTGAATTGGCTGTCGAGCAGTACTTC.

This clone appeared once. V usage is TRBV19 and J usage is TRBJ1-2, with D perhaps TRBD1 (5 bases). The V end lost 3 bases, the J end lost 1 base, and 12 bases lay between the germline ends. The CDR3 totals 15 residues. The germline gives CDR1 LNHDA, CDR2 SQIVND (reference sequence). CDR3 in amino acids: CASSIREGDNYGYTF. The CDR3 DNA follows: TGTGCCAGTAGTATCCGGGAAGGGGATAACTATGGCTACACCTTC.

In DNA form, the CDR3 reads TGTGCCAGCAGTTACACCGGGGCCAACGTCCTGACTTTC. Protein: CASSYTGANVLTF. The V call is TRBV6-6, the J call TRBJ2-6; no clear D. Trimming stripped 2 bases from V and 4 bases from J, with 3 bases between. The length of the CDR3 is 13 residues. Germline values: CDR1 MNHNY, CDR2 SVGAGI (reference sequence).

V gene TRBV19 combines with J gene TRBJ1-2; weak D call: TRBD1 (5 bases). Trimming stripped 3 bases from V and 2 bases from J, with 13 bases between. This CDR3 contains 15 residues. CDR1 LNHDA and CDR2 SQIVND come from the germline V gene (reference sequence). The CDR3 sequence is CASSIAVQANYGYTF. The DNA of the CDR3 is TGTGCCAGTAGTATCGCGGTACAGGCGAACTATGGCTACACCTTC.

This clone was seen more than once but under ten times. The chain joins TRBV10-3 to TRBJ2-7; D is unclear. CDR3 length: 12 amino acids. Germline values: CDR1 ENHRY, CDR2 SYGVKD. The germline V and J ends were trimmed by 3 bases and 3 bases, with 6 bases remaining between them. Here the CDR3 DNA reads TGTGCCATCAGTGAAGAGAACTACGAGCAGTACTTC. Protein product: CAISEENYEQYF.

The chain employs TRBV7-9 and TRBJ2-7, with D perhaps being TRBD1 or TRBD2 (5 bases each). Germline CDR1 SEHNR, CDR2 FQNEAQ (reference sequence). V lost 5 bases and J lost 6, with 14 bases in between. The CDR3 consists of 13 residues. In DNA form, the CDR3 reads TGTGCCAGCAGCCCCAAGGACGGGGCCGAGCAGTACTTC. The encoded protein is CASSPKDGAEQYF. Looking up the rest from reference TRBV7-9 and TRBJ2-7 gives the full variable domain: DTGVSQNPRHKITKRGQNVTFRCDPISEHNRLYWYRQTLGQGPEFLTYFQNEAQLEKSRLLSDRFSAERPKGSFSTLEIQRTEQGDSAMYLCASSPKDGAEQYFGPGTRLTVT.

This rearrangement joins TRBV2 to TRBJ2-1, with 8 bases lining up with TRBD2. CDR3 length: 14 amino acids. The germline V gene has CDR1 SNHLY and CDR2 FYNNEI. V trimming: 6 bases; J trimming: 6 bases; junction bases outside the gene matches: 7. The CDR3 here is CASRVGGRPNEQFF. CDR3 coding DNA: TGTGCCAGCAGGGTGGGCGGGAGGCCCAATGAGCAGTTCTTC. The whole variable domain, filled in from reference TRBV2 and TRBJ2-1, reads EPEVTQTPSHQVTQMGQEVILRCVPISNHLYFYWYRQILGQKVEFLVSFYNNEISEKSEIFDDQFSVERPDGSNFTLKIRSTKLEDSAMYFCASRVGGRPNEQFFGPGTRLTVL.

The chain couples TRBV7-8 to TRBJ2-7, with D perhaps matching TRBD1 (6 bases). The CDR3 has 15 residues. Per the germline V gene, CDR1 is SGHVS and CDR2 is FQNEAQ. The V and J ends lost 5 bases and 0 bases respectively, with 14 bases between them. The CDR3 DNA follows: TGTGCCAGCAGCCATTACCAGGGGCCCTCCTACGAGCAGTACTTC. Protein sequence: CASSHYQGPSYEQYF.

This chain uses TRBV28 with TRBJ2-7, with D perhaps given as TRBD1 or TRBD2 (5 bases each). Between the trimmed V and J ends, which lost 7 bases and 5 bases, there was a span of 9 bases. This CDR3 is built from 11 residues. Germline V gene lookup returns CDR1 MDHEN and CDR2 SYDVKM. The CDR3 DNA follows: TGTGCCAGCATGGGGGAGAACGAGCAGTACTTC. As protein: CASMGENEQYF.

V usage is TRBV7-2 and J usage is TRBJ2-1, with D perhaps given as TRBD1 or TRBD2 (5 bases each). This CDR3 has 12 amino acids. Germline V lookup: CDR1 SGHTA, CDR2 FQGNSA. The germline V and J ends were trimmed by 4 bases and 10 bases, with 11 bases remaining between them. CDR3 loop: CASSWDVSEQFF. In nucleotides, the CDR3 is TGTGCCAGCAGCTGGGACGTTAGCGAGCAGTTCTTC.

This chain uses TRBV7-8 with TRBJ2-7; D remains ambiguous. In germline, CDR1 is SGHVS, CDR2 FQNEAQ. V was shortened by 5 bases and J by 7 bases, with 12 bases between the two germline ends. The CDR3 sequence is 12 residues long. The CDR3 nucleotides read TGTGCCAGCAGCGCGAGAGTAGTTGAGCAGTACTTC. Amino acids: CASSARVVEQYF.

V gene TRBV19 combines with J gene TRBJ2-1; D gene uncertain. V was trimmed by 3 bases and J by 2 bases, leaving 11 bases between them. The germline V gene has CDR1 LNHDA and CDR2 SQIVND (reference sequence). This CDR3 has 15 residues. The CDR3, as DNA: TGTGCCAGTAGTATCGGCTATACACCCTACAATGAGCAGTTCTTC. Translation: CASSIGYTPYNEQFF.

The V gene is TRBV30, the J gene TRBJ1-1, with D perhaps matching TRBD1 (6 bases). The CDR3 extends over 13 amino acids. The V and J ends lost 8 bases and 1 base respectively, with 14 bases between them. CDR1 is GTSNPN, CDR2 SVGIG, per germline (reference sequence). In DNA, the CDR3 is TGTGCCAGAGATTCCAGGGGGAACACTGAAGCTTTCTTT. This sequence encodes CARDSRGNTEAFF. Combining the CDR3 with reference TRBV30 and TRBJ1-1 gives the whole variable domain SQTIHQWPATLVQPVGSPLSLECTVEGTSNPNLYWYRQAAGRGLQLLFYSVGIGQISSEVPQNLSASRPQDRQFILSSKKLLLSDSGFYLCARDSRGNTEAFFGQGTRLTVV.